A selection of T cell receptor beta chains follows, all from one sample in a study of cytomegalovirus exposure and HLA in healthy donors. The protocol was immunoSEQ multiplex PCR, while the TCRdb copy is restricted to in-frame clones and leaves out a portion. The data show about 130,000 clones, with 80% seen just once and around 3% held by the top ten. Source material: PBMCs. The receptors shown here come from a male donor in good health and CMV-seronegative. The CDR3 runs from the conserved cysteine through the conserved F or W. Fields, in order: CDR3 DNA, CDR3 protein, V gene, D gene, clone size, J gene. A D gene is named only where the DNA matches it firmly. Rows may omit the clone size; those that give it use once, few, many or a size class.

CDR3 DNA: TGCGCCAGCAGCTTGGAAGCTAGCGGGTCTAGCACAGATACGCAGTATTTT; CDR3 protein: CASSLEASGSSTDTQYF; V gene: TRBV5-1; D gene: TRBD2; clone size: -; J gene: TRBJ2-3
CDR3 DNA: TGTGCCAGCAGCTCGGGGGTCAGGACAGGCTACAATGAGCAGTTCTTC; CDR3 protein: CASSSGVRTGYNEQFF; V gene: TRBV7-9; D gene: -; clone size: -; J gene: TRBJ2-1
CDR3 DNA: TGTGCCAGCAGCTTGCTGAGCTCTGGGGCCAACGTCCTGACTTTC; CDR3 protein: CASSLLSSGANVLTF; V gene: TRBV5-5; D gene: -; clone size: -; J gene: TRBJ2-6
CDR3 DNA: TGTGCCAGTAAACAGGGAAATTCACCCCTCCACTTT; CDR3 protein: CASKQGNSPLHF; V gene: TRBV19; D gene: -; clone size: -; J gene: TRBJ1-6
CDR3 DNA: TGCGCCAGCAGCTTTGACGGGACTGAGTACGAGCAGTACTTC; CDR3 protein: CASSFDGTEYEQYF; V gene: TRBV5-1; D gene: -; clone size: -; J gene: TRBJ2-7
CDR3 DNA: TGTGCCAGCAGTGTCACCAGGGGGCAGGACGAGCAGTACTTC; CDR3 protein: CASSVTRGQDEQYF; V gene: TRBV25-1; D gene: TRBD1; clone size: -; J gene: TRBJ2-7
CDR3 DNA: TGTGCCAGCAGCTCCTCTAGCGGGGGCTACGATACGCAGTATTTT; CDR3 protein: CASSSSSGGYDTQYF; V gene: TRBV5-6; D gene: TRBD2; clone size: -; J gene: TRBJ2-3
CDR3 DNA: TGTGCCAGCAGCTACGGACAGGTGACCTACAATGAGCAGTTCTTC; CDR3 protein: CASSYGQVTYNEQFF; V gene: TRBV6-5; D gene: TRBD1; clone size: -; J gene: TRBJ2-1
CDR3 DNA: TGTGCCAGCAGCTCCCTGGGACAAGGGTACTTC; CDR3 protein: CASSSLGQGYF; V gene: TRBV7-2; D gene: -; clone size: few; J gene: TRBJ2-4
CDR3 DNA: TGCGCCAGCAGCCAAGATGCGACAAATCAGCCCCAGCATTTT; CDR3 protein: CASSQDATNQPQHF; V gene: TRBV4-1; D gene: -; clone size: -; J gene: TRBJ1-5
CDR3 DNA: TGTGCCTGGATGTCCGGTGCCATATTAAGCGAGCAGTACTTC; CDR3 protein: CAWMSGAILSEQYF; V gene: TRBV30; D gene: -; clone size: -; J gene: TRBJ2-7
CDR3 DNA: TGCGCCAGCAGCTTAGCGAGCGGGGGGGTGTCCTACGAGCAGTACTTC; CDR3 protein: CASSLASGGVSYEQYF; V gene: TRBV5-1; D gene: TRBD2; clone size: -; J gene: TRBJ2-7
CDR3 DNA: TGTGCCTGGAGTGGACAGCTCCCAGGCGTAGCTTTCTTT; CDR3 protein: CAWSGQLPGVAFF; V gene: TRBV30; D gene: -; clone size: -; J gene: TRBJ1-1
CDR3 DNA: TGTGCCAGCAGTGCAAGACAGGATTCGAACACTGAAGCTTTCTTT; CDR3 protein: CASSARQDSNTEAFF; V gene: TRBV6-1; D gene: -; clone size: -; J gene: TRBJ1-1
CDR3 DNA: TGTGCCAGCAGTAGAGGACAGAACACTGAAGCTTTCTTT; CDR3 protein: CASSRGQNTEAFF; V gene: TRBV6-5; D gene: -; clone size: few; J gene: TRBJ1-1
CDR3 DNA: TGTGCCAGCAGCGTAGCTGGGACCCCGGAGGGTACGCAGTATTTT; CDR3 protein: CASSVAGTPEGTQYF; V gene: TRBV9; D gene: -; clone size: -; J gene: TRBJ2-3
CDR3 DNA: TGTGCCAGCAGTCGCCTCCCCATGCAGGATGGGACTGAAGCTTTCTTT; CDR3 protein: CASSRLPMQDGTEAFF; V gene: TRBV6-6; D gene: -; clone size: once; J gene: TRBJ1-1
CDR3 DNA: TGCGCCAGCAGCCAAGATTGGGGCAGCGTGTACTATGGCTACACCTTC; CDR3 protein: CASSQDWGSVYYGYTF; V gene: TRBV4-3; D gene: -; clone size: -; J gene: TRBJ1-2
CDR3 DNA: TGTGCCACCAGCAGAGATTGGGCAGCTCCCTCCTACGAGCAGTACTTC; CDR3 protein: CATSRDWAAPSYEQYF; V gene: TRBV15; D gene: -; clone size: -; J gene: TRBJ2-7
CDR3 DNA: TGCGCCAGCAGCTTGGGGTTGTTGGGCCCCGGTGGCACTGAAGCTTTCTTT; CDR3 protein: CASSLGLLGPGGTEAFF; V gene: TRBV5-1; D gene: -; clone size: -; J gene: TRBJ1-1
CDR3 DNA: TGCGCCAGCAGCCGAAAGAAACTAGGACAGGGAATTTCTAATGAGCAGTTCTTC; CDR3 protein: CASSRKKLGQGISNEQFF; V gene: TRBV5-1; D gene: TRBD1; clone size: -; J gene: TRBJ2-1
CDR3 DNA: TGCGCCAGCAGAGTAGGGGCTAACTATGGCTACACCTTC; CDR3 protein: CASRVGANYGYTF; V gene: TRBV5-1; D gene: -; clone size: -; J gene: TRBJ1-2
CDR3 DNA: TGTGCCATCAGTGTCGATCCGGCGGGAGGGCTGAACGGGGAGCTGTTTTTT; CDR3 protein: CAISVDPAGGLNGELFF; V gene: TRBV10-3; D gene: TRBD2; clone size: -; J gene: TRBJ2-2
CDR3 DNA: TGTGCCACCATCCCTAAATGGACAGTAAACTCCTACGAGCAGTACTTC; CDR3 protein: CATIPKWTVNSYEQYF; V gene: TRBV2; D gene: -; clone size: -; J gene: TRBJ2-7
CDR3 DNA: TGTGCCAGCTCACCCATAAGACAGGGGGCCGCCTCCCCCCAGAACTATGGCTACACCTTC; CDR3 protein: CASSPIRQGAASPQNYGYTF; V gene: TRBV18; D gene: TRBD1; clone size: -; J gene: TRBJ1-2
CDR3 DNA: TGTGCCAGCAGCTTAGCGACGGGGATTGGTGGTGAGCAGTTCTTC; CDR3 protein: CASSLATGIGGEQFF; V gene: TRBV7-2; D gene: -; clone size: -; J gene: TRBJ2-1
CDR3 DNA: TGTGCCAGCAGCCTAACAGGAGAATCCTACAATGAGCAGTTCTTC; CDR3 protein: CASSLTGESYNEQFF; V gene: TRBV4-2; D gene: -; clone size: -; J gene: TRBJ2-1
CDR3 DNA: TGCAGCGCCGGGGCGGGGGAAGCTTTCTTT; CDR3 protein: CSAGAGEAFF; V gene: TRBV29-1; D gene: -; clone size: -; J gene: TRBJ1-1
CDR3 DNA: TGTGCCAGCAGCTTCGAACAGGGGCCTGGAAACACCATATATTTT; CDR3 protein: CASSFEQGPGNTIYF; V gene: TRBV11-2; D gene: TRBD1; clone size: few; J gene: TRBJ1-3
CDR3 DNA: TGTGCCAGTATGGGTCGGGGGGACTACACCGGGGAGCTGTTTTTT; CDR3 protein: CASMGRGDYTGELFF; V gene: TRBV19; D gene: TRBD2; clone size: -; J gene: TRBJ2-2
CDR3 DNA: TGTGCCAGCAGCCTGCAGGGGGAGAACACTGAAGCTTTCTTT; CDR3 protein: CASSLQGENTEAFF; V gene: TRBV7-9; D gene: TRBD1; clone size: -; J gene: TRBJ1-1
CDR3 DNA: TGTGCCAGCAGCGTAGGACAGGGTATTAACTATGGCTACACCTTC; CDR3 protein: CASSVGQGINYGYTF; V gene: TRBV9; D gene: TRBD1; clone size: -; J gene: TRBJ1-2
CDR3 DNA: TGTGCCAGCAGCCAAGTTCAAGCGGGAGGGCCATGGAATGAGCAGTTCTTC; CDR3 protein: CASSQVQAGGPWNEQFF; V gene: TRBV14; D gene: TRBD2; clone size: -; J gene: TRBJ2-1
CDR3 DNA: TGTGCCAGCAGCCCGTATAGCGGGAGGCGGGGAGATACGCAGTATTTT; CDR3 protein: CASSPYSGRRGDTQYF; V gene: TRBV5-4; D gene: TRBD2; clone size: once; J gene: TRBJ2-3
CDR3 DNA: TGTGCCAGCAGCTTAATGGACCGAGACTACGAGCAGTACTTC; CDR3 protein: CASSLMDRDYEQYF; V gene: TRBV11-2; D gene: -; clone size: -; J gene: TRBJ2-7
CDR3 DNA: TGTGCCAGCAGTTACGGTTCGGGTGGTGGGGCCAACGTCCTGACTTTC; CDR3 protein: CASSYGSGGGANVLTF; V gene: TRBV6-5; D gene: -; clone size: -; J gene: TRBJ2-6
CDR3 DNA: TGTGCCAGCAGCCCCGGCCGGACAGGGCAAAACACCGGGGAGCTGTTTTTT; CDR3 protein: CASSPGRTGQNTGELFF; V gene: TRBV7-9; D gene: TRBD1; clone size: once; J gene: TRBJ2-2
CDR3 DNA: TGTGCCAGTAGACAGGGACAGGGGCAAGCCAAAAACATTCAGTACTTC; CDR3 protein: CASRQGQGQAKNIQYF; V gene: TRBV19; D gene: TRBD1; clone size: few; J gene: TRBJ2-4
CDR3 DNA: TGTGCCAGCAGCTTGCACAGGGGGTTCTCCTACGAGCAGTACTTC; CDR3 protein: CASSLHRGFSYEQYF; V gene: TRBV11-2; D gene: TRBD1; clone size: once; J gene: TRBJ2-7
CDR3 DNA: TGCGCCAGCAGCTTGCCCCAGGGAGGCGAGCAGTACTTC; CDR3 protein: CASSLPQGGEQYF; V gene: TRBV5-1; D gene: -; clone size: once; J gene: TRBJ2-7
CDR3 DNA: TGTGCCAGCAGTTACCTCCTAGATACGCAGTATTTT; CDR3 protein: CASSYLLDTQYF; V gene: TRBV6-6; D gene: -; clone size: -; J gene: TRBJ2-3
CDR3 DNA: TGTGCCAGCAGCAGAGACAGCCATAGCAATCAGCCCCAGCATTTT; CDR3 protein: CASSRDSHSNQPQHF; V gene: TRBV7-6; D gene: -; clone size: -; J gene: TRBJ1-5
CDR3 DNA: TGTGCCAGCAGCAGAGACAGGGGGTTCTCCTACGAGCAGTACTTC; CDR3 protein: CASSRDRGFSYEQYF; V gene: TRBV2; D gene: TRBD1; clone size: few; J gene: TRBJ2-7
CDR3 DNA: TGTGCCACCAGCCCCCGGGACACTGGCTACGAGCAGTACTTC; CDR3 protein: CATSPRDTGYEQYF; V gene: TRBV15; D gene: -; clone size: -; J gene: TRBJ2-7
CDR3 DNA: TGTGCCAGTAGTATCTCGGGACAGGGCACTTCACCCCTCCACTTT; CDR3 protein: CASSISGQGTSPLHF; V gene: TRBV19; D gene: TRBD1; clone size: -; J gene: TRBJ1-6
CDR3 DNA: TGTGCCAGCAGCCAGGGCGATGAGCAGTTCTTC; CDR3 protein: CASSQGDEQFF; V gene: TRBV4-2; D gene: -; clone size: -; J gene: TRBJ2-1
CDR3 DNA: TGTGCCACCAGCAGTCCGGCAGGGAATGAAAAACTGTTTTTT; CDR3 protein: CATSSPAGNEKLFF; V gene: TRBV15; D gene: -; clone size: -; J gene: TRBJ1-4
CDR3 DNA: TGTGCCAGCAGCTTGGGGCCCGTCGGGGAGACCCAGTACTTC; CDR3 protein: CASSLGPVGETQYF; V gene: TRBV7-9; D gene: -; clone size: -; J gene: TRBJ2-5
CDR3 DNA: TGTGCCTGGAGTCCGGGACAGGGGGCCCGGGATACGCAGTATTTT; CDR3 protein: CAWSPGQGARDTQYF; V gene: TRBV30; D gene: TRBD1; clone size: -; J gene: TRBJ2-3
CDR3 DNA: TGTGCCAGCAGTTCGGACAGGGGCAATCAGCCCCAGCATTTT; CDR3 protein: CASSSDRGNQPQHF; V gene: TRBV27; D gene: TRBD1; clone size: -; J gene: TRBJ1-5
CDR3 DNA: TGCGCCAGCAGCCAAGTCCGCCTAGCGGGGGCAGAGACCCAGTACTTC; CDR3 protein: CASSQVRLAGAETQYF; V gene: TRBV4-3; D gene: TRBD2; clone size: once; J gene: TRBJ2-5
CDR3 DNA: TGTGCCAGTGCCCAAACGGAGTTCGACACTGAAGCTTTCTTT; CDR3 protein: CASAQTEFDTEAFF; V gene: TRBV19; D gene: -; clone size: -; J gene: TRBJ1-1
CDR3 DNA: TGTGCTAGTGGTTTGGGGGTCGCGGATGAGCAGTTCTTC; CDR3 protein: CASGLGVADEQFF; V gene: TRBV12-5; D gene: -; clone size: -; J gene: TRBJ2-1
CDR3 DNA: TGTGCCAGCAGGTTCGACAGGGGGGGGAAAGAAAAACTGTTTTTT; CDR3 protein: CASRFDRGGKEKLFF; V gene: TRBV2; D gene: TRBD1; clone size: -; J gene: TRBJ1-4